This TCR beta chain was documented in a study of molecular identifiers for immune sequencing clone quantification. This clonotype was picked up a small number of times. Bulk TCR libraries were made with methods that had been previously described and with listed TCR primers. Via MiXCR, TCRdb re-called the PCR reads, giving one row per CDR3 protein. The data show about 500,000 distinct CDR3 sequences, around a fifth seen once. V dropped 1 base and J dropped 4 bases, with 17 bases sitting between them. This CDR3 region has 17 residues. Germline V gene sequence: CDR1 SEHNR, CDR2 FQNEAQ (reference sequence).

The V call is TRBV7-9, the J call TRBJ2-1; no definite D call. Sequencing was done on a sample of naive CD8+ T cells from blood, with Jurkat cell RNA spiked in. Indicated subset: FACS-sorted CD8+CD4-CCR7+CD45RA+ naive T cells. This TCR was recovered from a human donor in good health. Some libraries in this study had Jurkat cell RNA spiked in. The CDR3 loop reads CASSLDIRGQAYNEQFF. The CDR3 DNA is TGTGCCAGCAGCTTAGATATTCGTGGGCAGGCATACAATGAGCAGTTCTTC.